One and the same sample provided the 14 T cell receptor beta chains below, sequenced in a study of blood T cell repertoires in COVID-19. The repertoire was sequenced with immunoSEQ multiplex PCR; TCRdb's copy has only in-frame clones and lacks some. The table lists around 74,000 clones, roughly 90% of them singletons. The sequencing input was peripheral blood. These receptor sequences come from a man in his fifties with active COVID-19.

This chain connects TRBV7-2 to TRBJ2-7; possibly TRBD1 for D (5 bases). From germline, CDR1 is SGHTA and CDR2 FQGNSA. Trimming removed 5 bases from V and 1 base from J, with 24 bases in between. The CDR3 loop spans 18 amino acids. The CDR3 reads CASSHRIEKLTTSYEQYF. The CDR3 coding sequence is TGTGCCAGCAGCCACAGGATAGAAAAATTGACGACATCCTACGAGCAGTACTTC.

This sequence joins TRBV12-3 or TRBV12-4 and TRBJ2-5; maybe TRBD2 (5 bases). V was trimmed by 7 bases and J by 4 bases, leaving 13 bases between them. This CDR3 spans 13 amino acids. The CDR3 here is CASTVHRGETQYF. The CDR3 DNA reads TGTGCCAGCACCGTTCATCGGGGAGAGACCCAGTACTTC.

The gene calls are TRBV7-3 and TRBJ1-1; 9 bases match TRBD1. V was pared by 5 bases and J by 3 bases, with 4 bases of the junction left unmatched. This CDR3 is 14 amino acids long. Germline V gene lookup returns CDR1 SGHTA and CDR2 FQGTGA. In DNA form, the CDR3 reads TGTGCCAGCAGCGTCGGGACAGGGTACACTGAAGCTTTCTTT. Its translation: CASSVGTGYTEAFF.

This clone was counted once. The chain employs TRBV15 and TRBJ2-7, with 7 bases fitting TRBD1. The J segment lost 9 bases and the V segment lost 0 bases, leaving 5 bases of the junction unmatched. Germline V gene lookup returns CDR1 LNHNV and CDR2 YYDKDF (reference sequence). The CDR3 spans 13 residues. CDR3 DNA sequence: TGTGCCACCAGCAGAGATCGGACAGGCTGGCAGTACTTC. It encodes CATSRDRTGWQYF. Full variable domain (missing parts from reference TRBV15 and TRBJ2-7): DAMVIQNPRYQVTQFGKPVTLSCSQTLNHNVMYWYQQKSSQAPKLLFHYYDKDFNNEADTPDNFQSRRPNTSFCFLDIRSPGLGDTAMYLCATSRDRTGWQYFGPGTRLTVT.

The J gene is TRBJ1-4, the V gene TRBV9; 7 bases map to TRBD1. Germline V gives CDR1 SGDLS, CDR2 YYNGEE. The V gene end was trimmed by 1 base and the J gene end by 2 bases; junction bases not matched to a gene: 2. This CDR3 is 15 amino acids long. The CDR3 sequence: CASSVQGGTNEKLFF. CDR3 sequence (DNA): TGTGCCAGCAGCGTACAGGGGGGCACTAATGAAAAACTGTTTTTT.

This chain links TRBV6-2 or TRBV6-3 with TRBJ2-5; D perhaps matches TRBD1 (5 bases). Trimming shortened V by 4 bases and J by 5 bases, and 14 bases separated the two germline ends. This CDR3 has 14 residues. Germline V CDR1 and CDR2: MNHEY, SVGEGT. The CDR3 is CASSSDSYRETQYF. The CDR3 DNA is TGTGCCAGCAGTTCCGATTCGTACAGGGAGACCCAGTACTTC.

The genes are TRBV11-3 and TRBJ1-4, with 9 bases matching TRBD1. The CDR3 has 13 residues. Germline V gene data show CDR1 as SGHNT and CDR2 as YENEEA. The V gene end was trimmed by 8 bases and the J gene end by 3 bases; junction bases not matched to a gene: 1. The CDR3 sequence is CASGTGPNEKLFF. CDR3 nucleotides: TGTGCCAGCGGGACAGGGCCTAATGAAAAACTGTTTTTT. Looking up the rest from reference TRBV11-3 and TRBJ1-4 gives the full variable domain: EAGVVQSPRYKIIEKKQPVAFWCNPISGHNTLYWYLQNLGQGPELLIRYENEEAVDDSQLPKDRFSAERLKGVDSTLKIQPAELGDSAVYLCASGTGPNEKLFFGSGTQLSVL.

The genes are TRBV6-5 and TRBJ1-4; D may be TRBD1 (5 bases). The CDR3 loop spans 14 amino acids. V was shortened by 6 bases and J by 5 bases, with 13 bases between the two germline ends. Germline lookup yields CDR1 MNHEY and CDR2 SVGAGI. Here the CDR3 DNA reads TGTGCCAGCAGACTGGGGGGAGCCAATGAAAAACTGTTTTTT. Amino acid sequence: CASRLGGANEKLFF.

This sequence joins TRBV19 and TRBJ1-5; a possible D gene is TRBD1 (5 bases). Per germline, CDR1 LNHDA and CDR2 SQIVND (reference sequence). The CDR3 extends over 16 amino acids. With 5 bases removed from V and 0 bases from J, the gap between germline ends came to 14 bases. CDR3 residues: CASSGSGLLSNQPQHF. In nucleotides, the CDR3 is TGTGCCAGTAGTGGGTCGGGACTCCTTAGCAATCAGCCCCAGCATTTT.

In this sample, this clone turned up a few times. This sequence joins TRBV6-5 and TRBJ1-3; the D is unclear. Germline V CDR1 and CDR2: MNHEY, SVGAGI. The CDR3 has 15 amino acids. The V and J ends lost 7 bases and 4 bases respectively, with 17 bases between them. The DNA of the CDR3 is TGTGCCAGCACAGAGGGCAGGATTGCGGGAAACACCATATATTTT. Translated: CASTEGRIAGNTIYF.

The gene calls are TRBV7-3 and TRBJ1-2; weak D call: TRBD1 (6 bases). CDR1 SGHTA and CDR2 FQGTGA come from the germline V gene. V was pared by 8 bases and J by 6 bases, with 19 bases between. The CDR3 contains 14 residues. The chain's CDR3 is CASGPLRDNDGYTF. The CDR3 region has the DNA TGTGCCAGCGGGCCCCTCCGGGACAATGATGGCTACACCTTC.

The rearrangement joins TRBV6-5 to TRBJ2-3; 8 bases line up with TRBD2. The CDR3 runs 13 residues. Germline lookup yields CDR1 MNHEY and CDR2 SVGAGI. V lost 7 bases to trimming and J lost 4 bases; unmatched junction nucleotides: 4. Here the CDR3 reads CASIAGGADTQYF. In DNA form, the CDR3 reads TGTGCCAGCATTGCGGGGGGCGCAGATACGCAGTATTTT.

The chain has TRBV11-2 and TRBJ1-6; possibly TRBD1 for D (5 bases). CDR1 is SGHAT, CDR2 FQNNGV, per germline. The CDR3 spans 15 residues. Deletions cut 3 bases from V and 7 bases from J, with 13 bases between. CDR3 sequence (DNA): TGTGCCAGCAGCTTCTTGGGGGGTTCAAATTCACCCCTCCACTTT. Amino acid sequence: CASSFLGGSNSPLHF. Full variable domain (outside the CDR3, taken from reference TRBV11-2 and TRBJ1-6): EAGVAQSPRYKIIEKRQSVAFWCNPISGHATLYWYQQILGQGPKLLIQFQNNGVVDDSQLPKDRFSAERLKGVDSTLKIQPAKLEDSAVYLCASSFLGGSNSPLHFGNGTRLTVT.

V usage is TRBV7-2 and J usage is TRBJ2-7; possibly TRBD1 for D (6 bases). The CDR3 is 14 amino acids. Looked up from germline, CDR1 is SGHTA and CDR2 is FQGNSA. V was pared by 6 bases and J by 3 bases, with 15 bases between. The chain's CDR3 is CASRPDRTFYEQYF. DNA for the CDR3: TGTGCCAGCAGACCCGACAGGACCTTCTACGAGCAGTACTTC.